A single sample is the source of the 17 T cell receptor beta chains below, sequenced in a study of Graves' ophthalmopathy and Graves' hyperthyroidism. Investigators amplified TCR beta CDR3 regions from RNA transcripts. After a first-round RT-PCR with HTBI primers, a second-round multiplex PCR was run. TCRdb called the multiplex PCR reads again in MiXCR, with one record for every CDR3 protein. The sample has some 1.1 million distinct CDR3 sequences, around a third seen once. Sequencing used peripheral blood or thyroid tissue (not recorded which). These receptors were obtained from an adult man with Graves' hyperthyroidism.

The gene calls are TRBV7-9 and TRBJ1-5; D is possibly TRBD1 (6 bases). The CDR3 is 14 residues long. The germline V gene encodes CDR1 SEHNR and CDR2 FQNEAQ (reference sequence). Trimming stripped 5 bases from V and 7 bases from J, with 15 bases between. This CDR3 is CASSLQGGLQPQHF. The CDR3 nucleotides read TGTGCCAGCAGCCTACAGGGAGGACTGCAGCCCCAGCATTTT.

V and J are TRBV10-2 and TRBJ2-7, with 11 nucleotides matching TRBD2. V lost 3 bases to trimming and J lost 2 bases; unmatched junction nucleotides: 6. The CDR3 contains 16 residues. Looked up from germline, CDR1 is WSHSY and CDR2 is SAAADI. CDR3 coding DNA: TGCGCCAGCAGTGATACTAGCGGGAGTGTGGCCTACGAGCAGTACTTC. Translation: CASSDTSGSVAYEQYF.

This clonotype has just a few counts. The V gene is TRBV20-1, the J gene TRBJ2-2; weak D call: TRBD1 (5 bases). Germline CDR1 DFQATT, CDR2 SNEGSKA (reference sequence). V was cut by 6 bases and J by 5 bases, with 19 bases left in between. CDR3 length: 15 amino acids. The CDR3 DNA reads TGCAGTGCCGAAACAGGTTCCCTGGGGACCGGGGAGCTGTTTTTT. The encoded protein is CSAETGSLGTGELFF.

This clonotype appeared a few times. A much more abundant neighbour one base away suggests this may be a read error. This sequence joins TRBV29-1 and TRBJ1-2; 9 nucleotides match TRBD1. CDR3 length: 12 residues. Trimming took 3 bases from V and 7 from J; bases not matched to a gene: 3. Per the germline V gene, CDR1 is SQVTM and CDR2 is ANQGSEA. The CDR3 loop is CSVEGTGSGYTF. The CDR3 coding sequence is TGCAGCGTTGAGGGGACAGGGTCTGGCTACACCTTC. Based on the CDR3 plus reference TRBV29-1 and TRBJ1-2, the full variable domain is SAVISQKPSRDICQRGTSLTIQCQVDSQVTMMFWYRQQPGQSLTLIATANQGSEATYESGFVIDKFPISRPNLTFSTLTVSNMSPEDSSIYLCSVEGTGSGYTFGSGTRLTVV.

This chain links TRBV7-9 with TRBJ1-6; the D is unclear. Germline V gene lookup returns CDR1 SEHNR and CDR2 FQNEAQ (reference sequence). The CDR3 is 14 amino acids. V lost 1 base and J 14 bases, leaving 15 bases between the germline ends. The chain's CDR3 is CASSLDFAPQALHF. Here the CDR3 DNA reads TGTGCCAGCAGCTTAGATTTCGCACCCCAAGCCCTCCACTTT.

The chain joins TRBV11-2 to TRBJ1-4; D gene uncertain. V was clipped by 0 bases and J by 0 bases, with 14 bases between them. CDR1 is SGHAT and CDR2 is FQNNGV in the germline V gene. The CDR3 length is 18 residues. CDR3 in amino acids: CASSLEARGIATNEKLFF. CDR3 nucleotides: TGTGCCAGCAGCTTAGAGGCTCGTGGTATTGCAACTAATGAAAAACTGTTTTTT. Drawing the rest from reference TRBV11-2 and TRBJ1-4, the complete variable domain is EAGVAQSPRYKIIEKRQSVAFWCNPISGHATLYWYQQILGQGPKLLIQFQNNGVVDDSQLPKDRFSAERLKGVDSTLKIQPAKLEDSAVYLCASSLEARGIATNEKLFFGSGTQLSVL.

This clonotype showed up many times. The CDR3 DNA is TGCAGCGTTGGAATTGGGAACACCATATATTTT. Amino acids: CSVGIGNTIYF. V usage is TRBV29-1 and J usage is TRBJ1-3; D call uncertain. CDR3 size: 11 residues. Trimming removed 4 bases from V and 7 bases from J, with 8 bases in between. Germline values: CDR1 SQVTM, CDR2 ANQGSEA.

This clonotype was observed a handful of times. This chain uses TRBV6-1 with TRBJ1-6; possibly TRBD1 for D (6 bases). CDR1 is MNHNS and CDR2 is SASEGT in the germline V gene. V was shortened by 3 bases and J by 5 bases, with 17 bases between the two germline ends. The CDR3 runs 17 residues. The CDR3 DNA follows: TGTGCCAGCAGTGAGGGGGGCAGAACCCTTGATAATTCACCCCTCCACTTT. Translating gives CASSEGGRTLDNSPLHF.

About this clonotype: An end of the junction differs from the germline gene, which may be a read error. The chain uses TRBV7-2 and TRBJ1-1; no reliable D call. The CDR3 contains 8 residues. Germline CDR1 reads SGHTA; CDR2 reads FQGNSA. The chain's CDR3 is CASSLGLW. The CDR3 bases are TGTGCCAGCAGCTTAGGGTTATGG.

This rearrangement joins TRBV27 to TRBJ2-5, with D unclear. The V end was cut by 4 bases, the J end by 5 bases, with 14 bases between. Looked up from germline, CDR1 is MNHEY and CDR2 is SMNVEV (reference sequence). The CDR3 is 14 amino acids. CDR3 DNA: TGTGCCAGCAGTTGGAGCTCTCCCCCGGAGACCCAGTACTTC. Amino acid sequence: CASSWSSPPETQYF.

This clonotype was counted a few times. The chain links TRBV30 to TRBJ1-4, with D maybe TRBD1 (6 bases). In germline, CDR1 is GTSNPN, CDR2 SVGIG (reference sequence). The ends were cut back, 5 bases at V and 3 bases at J, with 13 bases in the middle. The CDR3 runs 14 residues. Here the CDR3 DNA reads TGTGCCTGGGGAACAGGGCTCGCTAATGAAAAACTGTTTTTT. Its translation: CAWGTGLANEKLFF.

This clonotype was found many times. The gene calls are TRBV29-1 and TRBJ2-5; 9 positions match TRBD1. After removal of 3 bases from V and 0 bases from J, the junction contained 5 bases not matched to a gene. Germline V gene lookup returns CDR1 SQVTM and CDR2 ANQGSEA. The length of the CDR3 is 15 residues. The CDR3, as DNA: TGCAGCGTTGAGAGGACAGGGGAGAACCAAGAGACCCAGTACTTC. It is translated as CSVERTGENQETQYF. Full variable domain (outside the CDR3, taken from reference TRBV29-1 and TRBJ2-5): SAVISQKPSRDICQRGTSLTIQCQVDSQVTMMFWYRQQPGQSLTLIATANQGSEATYESGFVIDKFPISRPNLTFSTLTVSNMSPEDSSIYLCSVERTGENQETQYFGPGTRLLVL.

The chain has TRBV2 and TRBJ1-1; 7 bases are a match to TRBD1. This CDR3 is built from 14 residues. Germline-derived CDR1 and CDR2 are SNHLY and FYNNEI. Germline trimming cut 3 bases from V and 4 bases from J; bases unmatched to any gene: 5. CDR3 coding DNA: TGTGCCAGCAGTGAGACAGGGTTCGGCACTGAAGCTTTCTTT. It translates to CASSETGFGTEAFF.

This clonotype was found many times. The chain has TRBV6-5 and TRBJ2-5, with D possibly being TRBD1 (5 bases). This CDR3 is 14 amino acids long. Germline values: CDR1 MNHEY, CDR2 SVGAGI. Between the trimmed V and J ends, which lost 0 bases and 2 bases, there was a span of 7 bases. CDR3 bases: TGTGCCAGCAGTTACTCCCGACAGCAAGAGACCCAGTACTTC. It is translated as CASSYSRQQETQYF.

Turning to this clonotype: A much larger clonotype is one base distant, so this may be a read error. This chain connects TRBV12-3 or TRBV12-4 to TRBJ1-1; D uncertain. Trimming removed 6 bases at V and 5 bases at J, with 7 bases between. The length of the CDR3 is 11 residues. The chain's CDR3 is CASSGWTEAFF. DNA for the CDR3: TGTGCCAGCAGCGGGTGGACTGAAGCTTTCTTT.

The J gene is TRBJ1-2, the V gene TRBV7-9, with 9 positions matching TRBD1. The CDR3 runs 17 residues. V was pared by 5 bases and J by 6 bases, with 16 bases of the junction left unmatched. CDR1 is SEHNR, CDR2 FQNEAQ, per germline (reference sequence). The CDR3 protein is CASSRRPAGQGWDGYTF. The CDR3 DNA sequence: TGTGCCAGCAGCCGGCGCCCGGCGGGACAGGGTTGGGATGGCTACACCTTC.

This rearrangement joins TRBV20-1 to TRBJ1-1; maybe TRBD1 (5 bases). This CDR3 is built from 15 residues. V was shortened by 5 bases and J by 2 bases, with 18 bases between the two germline ends. The V gene's germline CDR1 is DFQATT and CDR2 SNEGSKA (reference sequence). The CDR3 DNA is TGCAGTGCTGGAAGGTCGGGGCTTATTAACACTGAAGCTTTCTTT. Its translation: CSAGRSGLINTEAFF.